The 10 T cell receptor beta chains below all came from one sample that was sequenced in a study of early T cells in non-severe SARS-CoV-2 infection. From the 5' RACE reads, TCRdb called clonotypes with MiXCR, one entry per CDR3 protein. The sample holds tens of thousands of distinct CDR3 sequences, more than 10% seen once. The material sequenced was whole blood, taken at baseline. All receptors come from an adult who was a healthcare worker with PCR-confirmed SARS-CoV-2 infection or an uninfected control (not recorded which).

V usage is TRBV28 and J usage is TRBJ1-3; 7 bases align to TRBD1. The V gene end was trimmed by 9 bases and the J gene end by 1 base; junction bases not matched to a gene: 12. Germline V gene sequence: CDR1 MDHEN, CDR2 SYDVKM. This CDR3 is built from 16 residues. DNA for the CDR3: TGTGCCAGTTGGGGGTGGGACAGACCGTCTGGAAACACCATATATTTT. It encodes CASWGWDRPSGNTIYF.

This clonotype was observed a handful of times. J is TRBJ1-2 and V is TRBV4-1, with 8 positions matching TRBD1. The V and J ends lost 0 bases and 7 bases, in that order; junction bases with no gene match: 10. Germline V gene lookup returns CDR1 MGHRA and CDR2 YSYEKL. The CDR3 is 16 residues long. The CDR3 region is CASSQDPQGAQSGYTF. The CDR3 nucleotides are TGCGCCAGCAGCCAAGATCCGCAGGGGGCGCAGAGTGGCTACACCTTC.

In this sample, this clonotype turned up a few times. The CDR3, as DNA: TGCAGTGCTAGGAACCATCGCTTCAGCAATCAGCCCCAGCATTTT. It yields the protein CSARNHRFSNQPQHF. This chain connects TRBV20-1 to TRBJ1-5; D is unclear. Germline lookup yields CDR1 DFQATT and CDR2 SNEGSKA (reference sequence). The CDR3 spans 15 residues. V was pared by 3 bases and J by 1 base, with 13 bases between.

J is TRBJ2-7 and V is TRBV24-1; TRBD2 matches 8 bases. The CDR3 runs 13 residues. J gave up 2 bases and V 9 bases, and 5 bases lay outside the gene matches. The germline CDR1 and CDR2 sequences are KGHDR and SFDVKD. The CDR3 region has the DNA TGTGCCACCGCGGGAGGCGGAGCCTACGAGCAGTACTTC. It specifies CATAGGGAYEQYF.

V gene TRBV7-9 combines with J gene TRBJ2-1, with a weak D call TRBD1 (6 bases). Germline V lookup: CDR1 SEHNR, CDR2 FQNEAQ (reference sequence). Trimming pared 6 bases from V and 8 bases from J, leaving 23 bases between. The length of the CDR3 is 16 residues. The CDR3 sequence: CASSSSRDTAGYEQFF. CDR3 DNA: TGTGCCAGCAGTTCATCACGGGACACCGCGGGCTATGAGCAGTTCTTC.

This sequence joins TRBV29-1 and TRBJ2-1, with D unclear. CDR1 SQVTM and CDR2 ANQGSEA come from the germline V gene. The CDR3 extends over 10 amino acids. The V end was cut by 7 bases, the J end by 6 bases, with 7 bases between. The CDR3 reads CSAQVNEQFF. CDR3 coding DNA: TGCAGCGCCCAGGTCAATGAGCAGTTCTTC.

This rearrangement joins TRBV20-1 to TRBJ2-1; D assignment may be TRBD1 or TRBD2 (6 bases each). This CDR3 has 14 amino acids. Germline V gene sequence: CDR1 DFQATT, CDR2 SNEGSKA (reference sequence). Trimming shortened V by 0 bases and J by 8 bases, and 14 bases separated the two germline ends. The CDR3 region has the DNA TGCAGTGCTAGAGAAGACAGGAGCGGGTATGAGCAGTTCTTC. It codes for CSAREDRSGYEQFF.

This clonotype has a count of ten or more. The chain couples TRBV14 to TRBJ1-2; 9 positions match TRBD1. This CDR3 is built from 15 residues. Trimming took 4 bases from V and 4 from J; bases not matched to a gene: 7. From germline, CDR1 is SGHDN and CDR2 FVKESK. The CDR3 coding sequence is TGTGCCAGCAGCCCCGCCTTGACAGGGGGCTATGGCTACACCTTC. This translates into CASSPALTGGYGYTF.

The V call is TRBV7-2, the J call TRBJ1-2; 8 nucleotides line up with TRBD1. In germline, CDR1 is SGHTA, CDR2 FQGNSA. There are 14 residues in the CDR3. Trimming cost V 3 bases and J 4 bases; bases outside gene matches: 4. CDR3 DNA sequence: TGTGCCAGCAGCTTCACTACAGGGGGCTATGGCTACACCTTC. Protein product: CASSFTTGGYGYTF.

V and J are TRBV6-1 and TRBJ2-7; D unclear. CDR3 size: 13 residues. V gave up 2 bases and J gave up 6 bases, with 11 bases separating them. From germline, CDR1 is MNHNS and CDR2 SASEGT. CDR3: CASSEQMGFEQYF. DNA for the CDR3: TGTGCCAGCAGTGAACAAATGGGGTTCGAGCAGTACTTC.